This T cell receptor (beta chain) was obtained from a study of control samples from healthy donors and cancer patients. Losses at the gene ends were 4 bases for V and 5 bases for J; bases not matched to a gene: 7. Germline values: CDR1 SGHRS, CDR2 YFSETQ. This CDR3 is built from 16 residues. Repertoires were generated with immunoSEQ multiplex PCR, while TCRdb's copy carries only in-frame clones and drops some. The sample lists roughly 190,000 clones, around 92% seen once, with roughly 1.6% in the top ten. The sample comprised blood. This TCR came from a woman aged 30 to 39 in good health. This chain links TRBV5-1 with TRBJ1-3, with 12 nucleotides matching TRBD1. CDR3 coding DNA: TGCGCCAGCAGCCCCTCGGGACAGGGGGCTAGAAACACCATATATTTT. It encodes CASSPSGQGARNTIYF.